This T cell receptor (beta chain) was profiled in a study of T-cell reconstitution after alpha-beta-depleted transplantation in children. General study points: It was surviving recipient T cells and thymic progenitors that gave some patients high TCRbeta diversity at day 60. Among T cells one year after transplant, newly produced cells accounted for most counts and diversity. By about two months after transplant, alpha-beta T cells reportedly arose from several hundred graft clones that had expanded.

This clonotype was found many times. What it recognizes is unknown. The junction departs from germline at one end; a sequencing error may be responsible. Preparation of the TCRbeta library was carried out with unique molecular identifiers. TCRdb re-derived calls from the PCR reads in MiXCR, one entry per CDR3 protein. The data show about 70,000 distinct CDR3 sequences, with roughly 11% seen just once and about 13% held by the top ten. The clonotype comes from a boy between 5 and 17 years old with acute myeloid leukemia, due to receive a stem cell transplant. This sample comprised PBMCs, obtained before TCRalphabeta/CD19-depleted stem cell transplant.

The CDR3 region has the DNA TGTGCTAGCAGCTCGCCCTCACTAGGTGGAGGGACCCAGTACTTC. This gives the protein CASSSPSLGGGTQYF. The chain employs TRBV7-7 and TRBJ2-5; TRBD2 might be the D (5 bases). The germline CDR1 and CDR2 sequences are SSHAT and FNYEAQ (reference sequence). The CDR3 length is 15 residues.